One and the same sample provided the 10 T cell receptor beta chains below, sequenced in a study of blood T cell repertoires in COVID-19. The assay was immunoSEQ multiplex PCR, and TCRdb's table has in-frame clones only and misses some. The sample yields over 200,000 clones, about 90% seen once. The sequenced material came from peripheral blood. The receptors originated from a woman between 50 and 59 years old with acute or convalescent COVID-19.

The chain combines TRBV28 with TRBJ2-3, with TRBD2 matching over 8 bases. CDR3 length: 14 amino acids. Trimming removed 5 bases from V and 6 bases from J; junction bases left unmatched: 7. Germline values: CDR1 MDHEN, CDR2 SYDVKM. CDR3 amino acids: CASSPQRLADTQYF. DNA of the CDR3: TGTGCCAGCAGTCCCCAGCGACTAGCGGATACGCAGTATTTT.

A few counts support this clone. CDR3 in amino acids: CASSLAGQTEAFF. CDR3 in DNA: TGCGCCAGCAGCTTGGCCGGACAAACTGAAGCTTTCTTT. This sequence joins TRBV5-1 and TRBJ1-1, with a possible D match to TRBD1 (5 bases). This CDR3 has 13 amino acids. Germline values: CDR1 SGHRS, CDR2 YFSETQ. The ends were cut back, 0 bases at V and 5 bases at J, with 8 bases in the middle.

The chain has TRBV24-1 and TRBJ2-5, with D perhaps TRBD1 (6 bases). CDR1 and CDR2 (germline): KGHDR, SFDVKD. This CDR3 comprises 15 residues. V was cut by 3 bases and J by 5 bases, with 15 bases left in between. DNA for the CDR3: TGTGCCACCAGTGATCACAGGGATCTCGGGGAGACCCAGTACTTC. Protein product: CATSDHRDLGETQYF.

V usage is TRBV5-4 and J usage is TRBJ2-1; no clear D. Germline V gives CDR1 SGHNT, CDR2 YYREEE (reference sequence). The CDR3 is 12 residues long. The germline V and J ends were trimmed by 3 bases and 4 bases, with 5 bases remaining between them. The CDR3 DNA reads as TGTGCCAGCAGCTCAGATTACAATGAGCAGTTCTTC. Its translation: CASSSDYNEQFF.

The gene calls are TRBV7-2 and TRBJ2-5; D is perhaps TRBD1 (6 bases). CDR1 is SGHTA and CDR2 is FQGNSA in the germline V gene. This CDR3 comprises 16 residues. Trimming removed 1 base from V and 5 bases from J, with 17 bases in between. This chain's CDR3 is CASSLESGALRETQYF. CDR3 nucleotides: TGTGCCAGCAGCTTAGAGTCAGGGGCTCTCCGGGAGACCCAGTACTTC.

In nucleotides, the CDR3 is TGTGCCTGGAGCAAACGGGGGGGCACTGAAGCTTTCTTT. Its protein product is CAWSKRGGTEAFF. J is TRBJ1-1 and V is TRBV30; tentative D call: TRBD1 (5 bases). Germline-derived CDR1 and CDR2 are GTSNPN and SVGIG (reference sequence). This CDR3 is 13 amino acids long. V dropped 3 bases and J dropped 4 bases, with 12 bases sitting between them.

This clone was seen only once. V usage is TRBV11-2 and J usage is TRBJ1-4; D remains ambiguous. The V gene's germline CDR1 is SGHAT and CDR2 FQNNGV. With 5 bases removed from V and 8 bases from J, the gap between germline ends came to 12 bases. The CDR3 consists of 13 residues. This CDR3 is CASSQGGGEKLFF. CDR3 in DNA: TGTGCCAGCAGCCAAGGCGGTGGCGAAAAACTGTTTTTT.

V usage is TRBV28 and J usage is TRBJ2-4, with 7 nucleotides matching TRBD1. V shed 6 bases, J shed 1 base, and the junction held 6 bases outside the gene matches. The germline gives CDR1 MDHEN, CDR2 SYDVKM. This CDR3 has 15 residues. CDR3 loop: CASRPTGVAKNIQYF. The CDR3 DNA reads TGTGCCAGCAGGCCTACAGGGGTCGCCAAAAACATTCAGTACTTC.

This chain links TRBV9 with TRBJ2-7; 7 nucleotides agree with TRBD2. After removal of 0 bases from V and 4 bases from J, the junction contained 34 bases not matched to a gene. CDR3 length: 24 amino acids. Germline-derived CDR1 and CDR2 are SGDLS and YYNGEE. CDR3 in DNA: TGTGCCAGCAGCGTAGAGTGTAGTTGGCCTAGCGGTTTAGAAGGTATGGGCCAAAGGTACGAGCAGTACTTC. Protein: CASSVECSWPSGLEGMGQRYEQYF. Full variable domain (remainder filled in from reference TRBV9 and TRBJ2-7): DSGVTQTPKHLITATGQRVTLRCSPRSGDLSVYWYQQSLDQGLQFLIQYYNGEERAKGNILERFSAQQFPDLHSELNLSSLELGDSALYFCASSVECSWPSGLEGMGQRYEQYFGPGTRLTVT.

The chain combines TRBV5-4 with TRBJ2-1; 7 bases agree with TRBD2. The CDR3 consists of 13 residues. Germline V CDR1 and CDR2: SGHNT, YYREEE (reference sequence). The V and J ends lost 8 bases and 6 bases, in that order; junction bases with no gene match: 8. Here the CDR3 reads CARAVGEGNEQFF. CDR3 coding DNA: TGTGCCAGGGCCGTCGGGGAGGGCAATGAGCAGTTCTTC.